This T cell receptor (beta chain) was identified in a study of a mutant IDH1 vaccine in newly diagnosed glioma. Study-level information: Vaccination started 4-6 weeks after radiotherapy alone, or with temozolomide cycles. Patients got radiotherapy, temozolomide, or both beforehand, and most got both.

Comment on this clone: Antigen unknown.

Time point denoted: week 47, end of study. What each vaccine dose contained was 300 ug of mutant IDH1 20-mer peptide, accompanied by topical imiquimod. V was shortened by 2 bases and J by 2 bases, with 7 bases between the two germline ends. The CDR3 spans 14 residues. Germline V lookup: CDR1 KGHSH, CDR2 LQKENI. TCRdb's copy holds only in-frame clones and misses some; the assay was immunoSEQ multiplex PCR. The sample has some 31,000 clones; approximately 84% are singletons. The sequenced sample was PBMCs, obtained from a glioma patient whose treatment included an IDH1 peptide vaccine. This sequence joins TRBV18 and TRBJ2-4; a weak D match, TRBD2 (5 bases). The TCR sequence derives from a man under 40 with glioma. CDR3 bases: TGTGCCAGCTCACCATCGGACTCCAAAAACATTCAGTACTTC. The encoded protein is CASSPSDSKNIQYF.